This TCR beta chain originates from a study of blood T cell repertoires in COVID-19 (TCRdb year 2020). Regarding the research as a whole: Samples covering the acute and convalescent phases of COVID-19 were provided by collaborators in the United States, Italy and Spain. The prospective study material was composed of cDNA or gDNA derived from T cells, B-cell-depleted T cells, or PBMCs. Subjects who had been exposed to COVID-19, were actively infected with it, or had recovered from it provided the deeply sampled blood TCRbeta repertoires that made up the dataset. The repertoires were made available in a free public database intended to serve as a resource for research on the immune response to SARS-CoV-2. Samples came from the ongoing ImmuneRACE study (first 160 participants) plus 1,254 subjects from 6 global collaborators. Nearly every sample came with metadata listing a de-identified subject ID, COVID-19 status, age in years and sex. Where available, HLA class I and class II types were obtained from metadata supplied by the sample provider rather than from assay-based typing. Points the paper makes about the study in general: How much clinical and demographic metadata was included differed by source and by participant, and the metadata was provided uncurated.

One collaborating source in Seattle enrolled patients while the patients were actively infected and followed the patients over time throughout the course of disease. Each collaborating institution followed its own protocols to collect whole blood in K2EDTA tubes. For TCRbeta analysis, collaborator samples were shipped as frozen whole blood, as isolated PBMCs, or as DNA extracted from either sample type. As for this clone: Its target antigen remains unknown. The record has no base qualities; no much larger clone is one base away.

Per the germline V gene (reference sequence), SEHNR is the CDR1 and FQNEAQ is the CDR2. From V the trimming removes 3 bases and from J it removes 10 bases, while the gene matches leave 3 bases of the junction unaccounted for. Counted from cysteine to phenylalanine, this CDR3 has 14 amino acids. Kept here is only the CDR3 DNA, which spans 42 bases and is read in frame from base 1. The immunoSEQ Assay, a bias-controlled multiplex PCR, was used to amplify TCRbeta CDR3 regions from genomic DNA. In the original analysis: The number of nucleated cells in each sample was estimated from the amplification of reference gene primers within the assay. Sequence reads were collapsed and filtered to measure the absolute abundance of every unique TCRbeta CDR3 rearrangement. For each sample, productive Simpson clonality was calculated as the square root of Simpson's diversity index across productive rearrangements. Held by TCRdb, this immuneACCESS table contains in-frame sequences only and omits some clones. Under half of the omission traces to an unresolved V gene where checked; the cause of the rest is unknown. From that table come the V and J calls and clone size; the DNA was used to work out D and trimming. The sample table shows 200,000 to 300,000 clones, and about 88% are seen once. The leading ten clones occupy more than 4.5% of the sample.

The TCR sequence derives from a woman aged 55-69 years with COVID-19, enrolled during active disease. The receptor chain draws on TRBV7-9 and TRBJ1-6, and 10 bases in between align with TRBD1. Source material: peripheral blood. The CDR3 amino acid sequence is: CASSFGQGESPLHF. DNA sequence: TGTGCCAGCAGCTTCGGACAGGGGGAATCACCCCTCCACTTT.